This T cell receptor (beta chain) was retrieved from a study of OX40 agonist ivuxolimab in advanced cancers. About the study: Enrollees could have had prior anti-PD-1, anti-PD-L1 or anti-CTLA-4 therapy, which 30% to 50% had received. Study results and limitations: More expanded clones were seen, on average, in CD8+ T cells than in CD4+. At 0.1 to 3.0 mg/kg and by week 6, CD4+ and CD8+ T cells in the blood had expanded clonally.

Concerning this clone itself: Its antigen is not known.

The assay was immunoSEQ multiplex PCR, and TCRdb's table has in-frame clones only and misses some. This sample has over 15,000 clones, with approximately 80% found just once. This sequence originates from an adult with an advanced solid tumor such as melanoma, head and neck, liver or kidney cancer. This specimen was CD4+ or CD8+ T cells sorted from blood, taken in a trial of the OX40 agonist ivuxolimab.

The DNA for the CDR3 is TGTGCCAGCAGCCGATCGGACAGGGGGTACGAGCAGTACTTC. Protein sequence: CASSRSDRGYEQYF. The rearrangement uses TRBV11-2 and TRBJ2-7, with 10 bases matching TRBD1. V lost 5 bases to trimming and J lost 4 bases; unmatched junction nucleotides: 5. This CDR3 comprises 14 residues. In germline, CDR1 is SGHAT, CDR2 FQNNGV.